This TCR beta chain was observed in a study of blood T cell repertoires in COVID-19. The overall study: Sites in the United States, Italy and Spain provided acute and convalescent COVID-19 samples. PBMCs, B-cell-depleted T cells, or T cells were the source of the cDNA or gDNA that made up the material.

In the original processing: Amplified reference gene primers provided the basis for estimating nucleated cell counts. Profiling relied on immunoSEQ multiplex PCR, and the TCRdb table lists in-frame clones only, not all of them. That table supplies the V and J calls and clone size; D and trimming were determined from the DNA. The sample comprises more than 70,000 clones, around 83% of which are singletons, and 22% rests with the top ten. The germline V and J ends were trimmed by 6 bases and 2 bases, with 10 bases remaining between them. The germline V gene encodes CDR1 MNHEY and CDR2 SVGAGI. The CDR3 covers 13 residues.

The chain employs TRBV6-5 and TRBJ2-5; D may be TRBD2 (5 bases). The sequenced sample was peripheral blood. The sequence was collected from an elderly woman in a cohort sampled during active or convalescent COVID-19. The CDR3 region is CASSRGEQETQYF. Here the CDR3 DNA reads TGTGCCAGCAGCCGGGGAGAGCAAGAGACCCAGTACTTC.